This T cell receptor beta chain originates from a study of cytotoxic CD8 clonotypes in ibrutinib-treated CLL. Study details: An average of around 250,000 productive templates and tens of thousands of productive rearrangements was obtained per sample.

The method was immunoSEQ multiplex PCR; TCRdb's version includes in-frame clones alone and lacks a portion of them. The table lists just over 200,000 clones, just over 70% of them singletons. Roughly 1.8 micrograms of genomic DNA came from cryopreserved PBMCs for TCR beta libraries. Study-level results: Clonality was higher at baseline than in age-matched healthy donors and tracked circulating CD8+ T-cell counts.

In this sample, this clone turned up a few times. Its target is not known. The sequence was obtained from a human donor with chronic lymphocytic leukemia. The sequences come from PBMCs, collected after 12 months of ibrutinib treatment.

The CDR3 DNA reads TGTGCCAGAAGGGGTTTTGGGGTATACACTGAAGCTTTCTTT. Translation: CARRGFGVYTEAFF. The chain joins TRBV5-3 to TRBJ1-1; D is unclear. TRBV5-3 is an ORF for which the function is uncertain. The germline V and J ends were trimmed by 5 bases and 3 bases, with 14 bases remaining between them. The CDR3 length is 14 residues.